This record concerns one T cell receptor (beta chain) sequence. Self-reported history from a screening survey and questionnaire set each donor's cohort. Sequenced by immunoSEQ multiplex PCR; TCRdb stores in-frame clones only, minus some. Counted here are fewer than 250,000 clones, 80% to 90% occurring once; the ten biggest clones make up 3.5% to 4%. The sample originates from a study of blood T cell repertoires in COVID-19. The junction had 6 bases not matched to a gene; V was cut back by 8 bases and J by 14 bases. Per germline, CDR1 KGHDR and CDR2 SFDVKD. This CDR3 has 11 residues. The V and J genes are TRBV24-1 and TRBJ2-1; 9 positions match TRBD2. Sequencing input: PBMCs or T cells enriched from blood (not recorded which). This receptor was obtained from a woman in her thirties or forties with acute COVID-19. Here the CDR3 DNA reads TGTGCCACCAATCCTAGCGGGATAAAGTTCTTC. Translation: CATNPSGIKFF.